This TCR beta chain originates from a study of regulatory T cells in long-lasting Graves disease. Losses at the gene ends were 7 bases for V and 2 bases for J; bases not matched to a gene: 7. The CDR3 spans 15 residues. The germline V gene has CDR1 MDHEN and CDR2 SYDVKM. Study-wide findings and caveats: New patients shared some 890 public clonotypes, fewer than the approximately 3,000 shared by persistent patients.

Construction of the TCR beta libraries employed iRepertoire HTBI primers in conjunction with Arm-PCR of CDR3 regions. TCRdb passed the multiplex PCR reads through MiXCR, listing each CDR3 protein once. The data contain 200,000 to 250,000 distinct CDR3 sequences, roughly 18% of them singletons. Time point given: newly diagnosed GD, antithyroid drugs for less than 3 months. Researchers made the TCR library from RNA that was extracted from PBMCs. This clonotype was seen repeatedly, ten times or more. Its antigen is still unknown. The same sample was also used in a study of T cells in Graves' hyperthyroidism and ophthalmopathy. That paper notes: Orbital computed tomography and thyroid ultrasound, together with serum TRAb and thyroxine and clinical symptoms, were used for diagnoses. The model anticipated ophthalmopathy a median around six months pre-onset.

The input for sequencing was peripheral blood mononuclear cells (PBMCs), taken at new diagnosis, from a patient treated with antithyroid drugs. The chain links TRBV28 to TRBJ2-3; 9 nucleotides match TRBD2. The TCR sequence derives from a woman in her twenties or thirties with Graves disease. CDR3 DNA: TGTGCCAGCACTCCAGCGGGGGGCCCCACAGATACGCAGTATTTT. This translates into CASTPAGGPTDTQYF.